Shown below are 26 T cell receptor beta chains from a single sample sequenced in a study of blood T cell repertoires in COVID-19. Sequenced by immunoSEQ multiplex PCR; TCRdb stores in-frame clones only, minus some. The table lists about 220,000 clones, about 84% of them singletons. The sequenced sample was peripheral blood. These receptors all come from a human donor in a cohort sampled during active COVID-19.

This chain links TRBV9 with TRBJ1-6; no clear D. The V end was cut by 3 bases, the J end by 3 bases, with 13 bases between. This CDR3 is 16 amino acids long. In germline, CDR1 is SGDLS, CDR2 YYNGEE. The CDR3 DNA reads TGTGCCAGCAGCGAAGATCCCACGGGCTATAATTCACCCCTCCACTTT. It codes for CASSEDPTGYNSPLHF.

This clone was seen more than once but under ten times. The V gene is TRBV13, the J gene TRBJ2-3, with 8 nucleotides matching TRBD1. The CDR3 consists of 17 residues. Germline trimming cut 2 bases from V and 2 bases from J; bases unmatched to any gene: 9. The germline CDR1 and CDR2 sequences are PRHDT and FYEKMQ (reference sequence). The CDR3 nucleotides read TGTGCCAGCAGCTTAAGGCGGGACAGGTCCTACACAGATACGCAGTATTTT. Protein: CASSLRRDRSYTDTQYF.

The V and J genes are TRBV6-7 and TRBJ1-1, with 8 bases fitting TRBD1. TRBV6-7 is an ORF, and what it does is uncertain. The CDR3 contains 16 residues. With 6 bases clipped from V and 2 bases from J, the junction kept 11 bases outside the gene matches. The CDR3 loop reads CASRRTFRGQNTEAFF. For the CDR3, the DNA is TGTGCCAGCAGACGAACCTTCAGGGGGCAAAACACTGAAGCTTTCTTT.

The rearrangement joins TRBV30 to TRBJ1-2; 10 bases align to TRBD1. The V gene's germline CDR1 is GTSNPN and CDR2 SVGIG (reference sequence). This CDR3 has 13 amino acids. The junction had 2 bases not matched to a gene; V was cut back by 3 bases and J by 4 bases. The CDR3 region has the DNA TGTGCCTGGAGAGGGACAGGGGCCTATGGCTACACCTTC. It specifies CAWRGTGAYGYTF.

This sequence joins TRBV4-1 and TRBJ2-1, with 10 bases aligning to TRBD2. Germline loops: CDR1 MGHRA, CDR2 YSYEKL. This CDR3 has 16 amino acids. V shed 2 bases, J shed 10 bases, and the junction held 11 bases outside the gene matches. For the CDR3, the DNA is TGCGCCAGCAGCCAACCGCTAGCGGGGGCTCCCGGGGAGCAGTTCTTC. Its translation: CASSQPLAGAPGEQFF.

The gene calls are TRBV7-2 and TRBJ1-2; D unclear. Germline-derived CDR1 and CDR2 are SGHTA and FQGNSA. The CDR3 has 13 residues. The V end lost 4 bases, the J end lost 6 bases, and 12 bases lay between the germline ends. Here the CDR3 DNA reads TGTGCCAGCAGCTCCGAGGGATTTGATGGCTACACCTTC. Its protein is CASSSEGFDGYTF.

This clone has only one observation. V usage is TRBV6-1 and J usage is TRBJ2-5; tentatively, D is TRBD2 (5 bases). Germline CDR1 is MNHNS and CDR2 is SASEGT. The CDR3 runs 15 residues. V lost 1 base, J lost 7 bases, and 16 bases lay in between. Here the CDR3 DNA reads TGTGCCAGCAGTGAAGATCGACAAGCGGTAGGGACCCAGTACTTC. It is translated as CASSEDRQAVGTQYF.

A single count supports this clone. The chain uses TRBV5-8 and TRBJ2-3, with 14 bases fitting TRBD2. The CDR3 has 16 amino acids. The germline V gene has CDR1 SGHTS and CDR2 YDEGEE. Trimming at V came to 4 bases and at J to 6 bases, leaving 7 bases not matched to a gene. The CDR3 nucleotides read TGTGCCAGCAGCCCTGGGACTAGCGGGAGCGGGGATACGCAGTATTTT. Its translation: CASSPGTSGSGDTQYF. The full variable domain, in which reference TRBV5-8 and TRBJ2-3 provide the parts outside the CDR3, is EAGVTQSPTHLIKTRGQQATLRCSPISGHTSVYWYQQALGLGLQFLLWYDEGEERNRGNFPPRFSGRQFPNYSSELNVNALELEDSALYLCASSPGTSGSGDTQYFGPGTRLTVL.

The chain carries TRBV19 and TRBJ2-3, with TRBD1 identical over 11 bases. The CDR3 consists of 15 residues. V lost 6 bases, J lost 4 bases, and 6 bases stayed unmatched. Germline loops: CDR1 LNHDA, CDR2 SQIVND (reference sequence). In DNA, the CDR3 is TGTGCCAGTAGCACCGGGACAGGGGGTTCAGATACGCAGTATTTT. Amino acid sequence: CASSTGTGGSDTQYF.

V is TRBV7-9 and J is TRBJ1-6, with 8 bases aligning to TRBD1. With V trimmed by 0 bases and J by 5 bases, 6 bases remained unmatched. Per the germline V gene, CDR1 is SEHNR and CDR2 is FQNEAQ (reference sequence). There are 17 residues in the CDR3. The CDR3 DNA is TGTGCCAGCAGCTTAGCTTGGTCAGGGGGCGATAATTCACCCCTCCACTTT. This gives the protein CASSLAWSGGDNSPLHF.

The rearrangement links TRBV14 to TRBJ1-2, with D maybe TRBD1 (6 bases). Per germline, CDR1 SGHDN and CDR2 FVKESK. V lost 4 bases to trimming and J lost 2 bases, with 11 bases between them. This CDR3 contains 14 residues. Here the CDR3 reads CASSLSGVNYGYTF. The CDR3 coding sequence is TGTGCCAGCAGCCTATCAGGGGTAAACTATGGCTACACCTTC.

The CDR3 loop is CASSPPVGGDDTDTQYF. DNA for the CDR3: TGTGCCAGCTCTCCCCCGGTGGGGGGGGATGACACAGATACGCAGTATTTT. The chain joins TRBV18 to TRBJ2-3, with 7 bases that match TRBD2. Germline assignment: CDR1 KGHSH and CDR2 LQKENI. CDR3 size: 17 residues. The V segment lost 6 bases and the J segment 2 bases; nucleotides outside the gene matches: 14. Filled out from reference TRBV18 and TRBJ2-3, the complete variable domain reads NAGVMQNPRHLVRRRGQEARLRCSPMKGHSHVYWYRQLPEEGLKFMVYLQKENIIDESGMPKERFSAEFPKEGPSILRIQQVVRGDSAAYFCASSPPVGGDDTDTQYFGPGTRLTVL.

The genes are TRBV1 and TRBJ2-5; the table's D gene call, TRBD2, was not cross checked with the DNA. TRBV1 is given as a pseudogene. There are 17 residues in the CDR3. The DNA for the CDR3 is TGCACCAGCAGCCAAGCCCTAGCGGGACGTTGGGAGGAGACCCAGTACTTC. Translation gives CTSSQALAGRWEETQYF.

The chain recombines TRBV4-3 with TRBJ1-5; the D gene is possibly TRBD1 (6 bases). V shed 3 bases and J shed 0 bases, with 9 bases lying between them. Germline assignment: CDR1 LGHNA and CDR2 YSLEER. The CDR3 loop spans 15 amino acids. CDR3 in amino acids: CASSQDRYSNQPQHF. The CDR3 DNA follows: TGCGCCAGCAGCCAGGACAGATATAGCAATCAGCCCCAGCATTTT.

The rearrangement uses TRBV7-3 and TRBJ1-1, with unresolved D. This CDR3 region has 15 residues. V lost 5 bases, J lost 2 bases, and 15 bases lay in between. CDR1 SGHTA and CDR2 FQGTGA come from the germline V gene. CDR3 nucleotide sequence: TGTGCCAGCAGCACAGAGGTACGGGGTAACACTGAAGCTTTCTTT. Encoded protein: CASSTEVRGNTEAFF. The whole variable domain, remainder taken from reference TRBV7-3 and TRBJ1-1, is GAGVSQTPSNKVTEKGKYVELRCDPISGHTALYWYRQSLGQGPEFLIYFQGTGAADDSGLPNDRFFAVRPEGSVSTLKIQRTERGDSAVYLCASSTEVRGNTEAFFGQGTRLTVV.

J is TRBJ1-5 and V is TRBV19, with a tentative D call TRBD1 (6 bases). The germline V gene encodes CDR1 LNHDA and CDR2 SQIVND (reference sequence). Deletions cut 5 bases from V and 0 bases from J, with 14 bases between. CDR3 length equals 16 residues. In DNA form, the CDR3 reads TGTGCCAGTAGTTCCTCGCAGGACAGTAGCAATCAGCCCCAGCATTTT. Translated, it gives CASSSSQDSSNQPQHF.

The chain carries TRBV19 and TRBJ1-1; 8 positions agree with TRBD1. Per the germline V gene, CDR1 is LNHDA and CDR2 is SQIVND (reference sequence). The CDR3 contains 15 residues. J lost 6 bases, V lost 3 bases, and 9 bases had no gene match. For the CDR3, the DNA is TGTGCCAGTAGTATCGAGGCAGGGGGCAGCTCTGAAGCTTTCTTT. This sequence encodes CASSIEAGGSSEAFF.

The rearrangement joins TRBV19 to TRBJ2-7; 8 nucleotides agree with TRBD1. The CDR3 covers 13 residues. Trimming took 5 bases from V and 6 from J; bases not matched to a gene: 6. In germline, CDR1 is LNHDA, CDR2 SQIVND (reference sequence). The CDR3, as DNA: TGTGCCAGTAGTGAGGACAGGGCGTTCGAGCAGTACTTC. Its protein product is CASSEDRAFEQYF.

The CDR3 region has the DNA TGTGCCACCAGCACCTTCCAGGGCACAGATACGCAGTATTTT. This translates into CATSTFQGTDTQYF. The genes are TRBV15 and TRBJ2-3; no clear D gene. CDR1 and CDR2 (germline): LNHNV, YYDKDF (reference sequence). V was shortened by 4 bases and J by 1 base, with 9 bases between the two germline ends. The length of the CDR3 is 14 residues.

In this sample, this clone turned up once. The chain has TRBV28 and TRBJ1-2, with 10 nucleotides matching TRBD1. The CDR3 totals 16 residues. J was trimmed by 4 bases and V by 10 bases; bases with no gene match: 15. In germline, CDR1 is MDHEN, CDR2 SYDVKM. The CDR3 DNA follows: TGTGCCATCCTCTTTGGACCGGGACAGGGGTCCTATGGCTACACCTTC. Residues: CAILFGPGQGSYGYTF.

The CDR3 loop reads CASSRGQLQETQYF. The DNA for the CDR3 is TGTGCCAGCAGCAGGGGACAACTCCAAGAGACCCAGTACTTC. V and J are TRBV5-8 and TRBJ2-5; D is possibly TRBD1 (6 bases). This CDR3 contains 14 residues. CDR1 and CDR2 from the germline V gene are SGHTS and YDEGEE. V was pared by 4 bases and J by 1 base, with 11 bases between.

V gene TRBV12-3 or TRBV12-4 combines with J gene TRBJ2-7; 8 bases agree with TRBD1. V was clipped by 3 bases and J by 7 bases; unmatched bases: 5. CDR3 length: 13 amino acids. CDR3 bases: TGTGCCAGCAGTTTCCAGGGGGCGGGTGAGCAGTACTTC. Its translation is CASSFQGAGEQYF.

There are a few counts of this clone. The chain joins TRBV7-9 to TRBJ2-1, with 8 bases matching TRBD2. V shed 5 bases, J shed 10 bases, and the junction held 10 bases outside the gene matches. The CDR3 is made up of 14 amino acids. The germline CDR1 and CDR2 sequences are SEHNR and FQNEAQ (reference sequence). DNA of the CDR3: TGTGCCAGCAGCCTTCGGGGGGGATCGGCGGAGCAGTTCTTC. This encodes CASSLRGGSAEQFF.

This chain connects TRBV19 to TRBJ2-7, with TRBD1 matching 7 bases. The CDR3 runs 15 residues. CDR1 is LNHDA and CDR2 is SQIVND in the germline V gene (reference sequence). V shed 4 bases, J shed 3 bases, and the junction held 9 bases outside the gene matches. The CDR3 bases are TGTGCCAGTAGTACTTCCGGGACAGCTGACTACGAGCAGTACTTC. It specifies CASSTSGTADYEQYF.

In this sample, this clone turned up once. The chain is built from TRBV7-8 and TRBJ1-5; D call uncertain. This CDR3 has 19 amino acids. V shed 0 bases and J shed 2 bases, with 20 bases lying between them. Germline values: CDR1 SGHVS, CDR2 FQNEAQ. The DNA for the CDR3 is TGTGCCAGCAGCTTAGCGAGCGTAACGTTGGTAGCGCGCAATCAGCCCCAGCATTTT. This translates into CASSLASVTLVARNQPQHF.

V and J are TRBV3-1 (or the pseudogene TRBV3-2) and TRBJ2-7; 9 bases fit TRBD1. Germline-derived CDR1 and CDR2 are LGHDT and YNNKEL (reference sequence). The CDR3 is 14 residues long. The V and J ends lost 3 bases and 6 bases, in that order; junction bases with no gene match: 6. CDR3 sequence: CASSQGQGLSEQYF. CDR3 DNA sequence: TGTGCCAGCAGCCAGGGACAGGGTCTCAGCGAGCAGTACTTC.